One sample yielded the 29 T cell receptor beta chains listed below, sequenced in a study of blood T cell repertoires in COVID-19. Only in-frame clones appear in the TCRdb table, and some are missing; sequencing was by immunoSEQ multiplex PCR. The sample includes some 400,000 clones, nearly 90% of them seen just once. The specimen sequenced was peripheral blood. These receptors were taken from a man between 18 and 35 years old with active or convalescent COVID-19.

The chain recombines TRBV4-3 with TRBJ2-5; 12 bases map to TRBD2. Germline V gene data show CDR1 as LGHNA and CDR2 as YSLEER. The V and J ends lost 0 bases and 5 bases, in that order; junction bases with no gene match: 7. CDR3 size: 17 residues. CDR3 residues: CASSQDPSGGASETQYF. In DNA, the CDR3 is TGCGCCAGCAGCCAAGATCCTAGCGGGGGGGCCTCGGAGACCCAGTACTTC.

The genes are TRBV12-1 and TRBJ1-5; the D call in the table, TRBD1, was not verified against the DNA. TRBV12-1 is a pseudogene locus. This CDR3 is built from 15 residues. The CDR3 sequence is CASSPAGELNQPQHF. CDR3 nucleotide sequence: TGTGCCAGCAGCCCGGCAGGTGAGCTCAATCAGCCCCAGCATTTT.

Remarks on this clone: The same CDR3 can be traced to other DNA sequences in this sample. The chain has TRBV20-1 and TRBJ2-7; D is undetermined. Trimming shortened V by 5 bases and J by 4 bases, and 9 bases separated the two germline ends. The CDR3 has 11 amino acids. Germline loops: CDR1 DFQATT, CDR2 SNEGSKA (reference sequence). The CDR3: CSAPLPYEQYF. In DNA form, the CDR3 reads TGCAGTGCTCCACTACCGTACGAGCAGTACTTC.

This chain uses TRBV6-1 with TRBJ1-1, with unresolved D. The V gene's germline CDR1 is MNHNS and CDR2 SASEGT. V lost 0 bases, J lost 1 base, and 6 bases lay in between. This CDR3 is built from 14 residues. For the CDR3, the DNA is TGTGCCAGCAGTGAAGCGCTAGGGAACACTGAAGCTTTCTTT. Translating it yields CASSEALGNTEAFF.

This clone has only a few counts. This CDR3 is also generated by other DNA sequences in the sample. This chain connects TRBV7-2 to TRBJ2-7; TRBD1 matches at 11 bases. With V trimmed by 5 bases and J by 3 bases, 3 bases remained unmatched. The CDR3 covers 14 residues. CDR1 and CDR2 (germline): SGHTA, FQGNSA. CDR3 region: CASSLGQGGYEQYF. The CDR3, as DNA: TGTGCCAGCAGCCTGGGACAGGGGGGCTACGAGCAGTACTTC.

This sequence joins TRBV5-3 and TRBJ1-6; TRBD1 agrees at 8 bases. TRBV5-3 is labeled an ORF, and its function is uncertain. This CDR3 is 14 amino acids long. The junction had 2 bases not matched to a gene; V was cut back by 2 bases and J by 7 bases. CDR3 sequence: CARSLTGGNSPLHF. The CDR3 DNA reads as TGTGCCAGAAGCTTAACAGGGGGGAATTCACCCCTCCACTTT.

The rearrangement links TRBV7-9 to TRBJ2-7, with TRBD2 matching 10 bases. V lost 10 bases and J lost 2; bases outside the gene matches: 2. The CDR3 length is 12 residues. Germline V gives CDR1 SEHNR, CDR2 FQNEAQ (reference sequence). DNA of the CDR3: TGTGCCATAGCGGGAGGTACCTACGAGCAGTACTTC. It specifies CAIAGGTYEQYF.

The chain has TRBV18 and TRBJ2-6, with D perhaps TRBD1 (5 bases). The germline V gene has CDR1 KGHSH and CDR2 LQKENI. The CDR3 contains 15 residues. V was trimmed by 4 bases and J by 0 bases, leaving 7 bases between them. The CDR3 loop is CASSRGHSGANVLTF. The DNA for the CDR3 is TGTGCCAGCTCACGTGGACACTCTGGGGCCAACGTCCTGACTTTC. The whole variable domain, remainder taken from reference TRBV18 and TRBJ2-6, is NAGVMQNPRHLVRRRGQEARLRCSPMKGHSHVYWYRQLPEEGLKFMVYLQKENIIDESGMPKERFSAEFPKEGPSILRIQQVVRGDSAAYFCASSRGHSGANVLTFGAGSRLTVL.

The genes are TRBV28 and TRBJ1-1, with TRBD1 identical over 8 bases. The CDR3 has 13 amino acids. The J segment lost 6 bases and the V segment lost 6 bases, leaving 6 bases of the junction unmatched. The germline gives CDR1 MDHEN, CDR2 SYDVKM. CDR3 loop: CASSLRGQSEAFF. The CDR3 DNA is TGTGCCAGCAGCCTCAGGGGGCAGTCTGAAGCTTTCTTT.

The chain uses TRBV29-1 and TRBJ2-3; D remains ambiguous. CDR3 length: 11 residues. V lost 7 bases and J 5 bases, leaving 10 bases between the germline ends. Germline V CDR1 and CDR2: SQVTM, ANQGSEA. The CDR3 bases are TGCAGCGGTACCTCAGTAGATACGCAGTATTTT. Translating it yields CSGTSVDTQYF.

The chain recombines TRBV6-5 with TRBJ1-2; 7 bases agree with TRBD1. The germline gives CDR1 MNHEY, CDR2 SVGAGI. Trimming removed 4 bases from V and 7 bases from J; junction bases left unmatched: 12. The CDR3 totals 15 residues. The CDR3 spells CASSSGQANRGGYTF. CDR3 bases: TGTGCCAGCAGTTCCGGACAGGCGAACAGGGGTGGCTACACCTTC.

The V call is TRBV10-1, the J call TRBJ1-6; the match to TRBD1 covers 9 bases. Germline CDR1 and CDR2: WNHNN and SYGVQD (reference sequence). The CDR3 is 16 residues long. V gave up 0 bases and J gave up 7 bases; unmatched junction bases: 4. The CDR3 coding sequence is TGCGCCAGCAGTGAGTCTCAGACAGGGGGAAATTCACCCCTCCACTTT. Translating gives CASSESQTGGNSPLHF.

The V call is TRBV5-1, the J call TRBJ1-4; 9 nucleotides align to TRBD1. Germline assignment: CDR1 SGHRS and CDR2 YFSETQ. Unmatched junction bases numbered 5, after V lost 4 bases and J lost 7 bases. The CDR3 is 14 amino acids. The CDR3: CASSAGQGSEKLFF. DNA of the CDR3: TGCGCCAGCAGCGCGGGACAGGGAAGTGAAAAACTGTTTTTT.

V and J are TRBV12-3 or TRBV12-4 and TRBJ2-7, with TRBD2 as a possible D gene (6 bases). With 3 bases removed from V and 5 bases from J, the gap between germline ends came to 11 bases. The CDR3 totals 13 residues. CDR3 in amino acids: CASSFTGADEQYF. DNA for the CDR3: TGTGCCAGCAGTTTTACGGGAGCCGACGAGCAGTACTTC.

This chain joins TRBV10-3 and TRBJ2-3; 7 bases are shared with TRBD1. V lost 5 bases, J lost 4 bases, and 6 bases stayed unmatched. The CDR3 length is 14 residues. Germline lookup yields CDR1 ENHRY and CDR2 SYGVKD. CDR3 residues: CAISFDRAADTQYF. Here the CDR3 DNA reads TGTGCCATCAGTTTCGACAGGGCCGCAGATACGCAGTATTTT.

The chain links TRBV19 to TRBJ2-1; D possibly corresponds to TRBD2 (6 bases). Per the germline V gene, CDR1 is LNHDA and CDR2 is SQIVND (reference sequence). V was trimmed by 7 bases and J by 3 bases, leaving 19 bases between them. CDR3 length equals 16 residues. DNA of the CDR3: TGTGCCAGTACTGAATCCGCTCTAGCGCGCTACAATGAGCAGTTCTTC. Translated, it gives CASTESALARYNEQFF.

The chain has TRBV5-5 and TRBJ1-2; 7 bases agree with TRBD1. J was trimmed by 5 bases and V by 4 bases; bases with no gene match: 8. Germline CDR1 SGHKS, CDR2 YYEKEE (reference sequence). The length of the CDR3 is 14 residues. In DNA form, the CDR3 reads TGTGCCAGCAGCCCCGGACAGGCTCGGTATGGCTACACCTTC. Encoded protein: CASSPGQARYGYTF.

The chain joins TRBV28 to TRBJ1-4; D unclear. CDR1 is MDHEN, CDR2 SYDVKM, per germline. Between the trimmed V and J ends, which lost 8 bases and 5 bases, there was a span of 21 bases. The CDR3 consists of 16 residues. The CDR3 reads CASRGAALTRNEKLFF. The CDR3 DNA follows: TGTGCCAGCCGCGGCGCAGCTTTGACGAGAAATGAAAAACTGTTTTTT. Drawing the rest from reference TRBV28 and TRBJ1-4, the complete variable domain is DVKVTQSSRYLVKRTGEKVFLECVQDMDHENMFWYRQDPGLGLRLIYFSYDVKMKEKGDIPEGYSVSREKKERFSLILESASTNQTSMYLCASRGAALTRNEKLFFGSGTQLSVL.

CDR3 bases: TGTGCCAGCAGTTTTATTGACAGAGCAAATGAAAAACTGTTTTTT. Protein product: CASSFIDRANEKLFF. The J gene is TRBJ1-4, the V gene TRBV28; the D gene is possibly TRBD1 (5 bases). V was pared by 3 bases and J by 5 bases, with 13 bases between. Germline CDR1 MDHEN, CDR2 SYDVKM. The CDR3 is 15 amino acids.

V is TRBV4-1 and J is TRBJ2-5, with 11 positions matching TRBD1. There are 14 residues in the CDR3. Germline CDR1 MGHRA, CDR2 YSYEKL. The V segment lost 6 bases and the J segment 5 bases; nucleotides outside the gene matches: 5. CDR3 nucleotide sequence: TGCGCCAGCAGAGGACAGGGGGCTTGGGAGACCCAGTACTTC. Translation gives CASRGQGAWETQYF.

V gene TRBV6-4 combines with J gene TRBJ1-1, with D hard to call. In germline, CDR1 is MRHNA, CDR2 SNTAGT. The length of the CDR3 is 13 residues. Deletions cut 6 bases from V and 1 base from J, with 9 bases between. The CDR3, as DNA: TGTGCCAGCAGGGACGGTAGGAACACTGAAGCTTTCTTT. This codes for CASRDGRNTEAFF.

This chain joins TRBV19 and TRBJ1-5; 7 positions agree with TRBD1. With 4 bases clipped from V and 5 bases from J, the junction kept 5 bases outside the gene matches. Germline V lookup: CDR1 LNHDA, CDR2 SQIVND (reference sequence). The CDR3 runs to 14 residues. CDR3 loop: CASSTTGTYQPQHF. CDR3 coding DNA: TGTGCCAGTAGTACGACAGGGACCTATCAGCCCCAGCATTTT.

The J gene is TRBJ1-1, the V gene TRBV2, with TRBD1 as a possible D gene (6 bases). The CDR3 consists of 20 residues. Germline values: CDR1 SNHLY, CDR2 FYNNEI. Trimming cost V 0 bases and J 9 bases, with 32 bases left between them. Here the CDR3 reads CASSEALLSFSAHLQGKAFF. As DNA, the CDR3 is TGTGCCAGCAGTGAAGCGCTTCTTTCGTTCAGTGCCCATTTGCAGGGGAAAGCTTTCTTT. Full variable domain (remainder filled in from reference TRBV2 and TRBJ1-1): EPEVTQTPSHQVTQMGQEVILRCVPISNHLYFYWYRQILGQKVEFLVSFYNNEISEKSEIFDDQFSVERPDGSNFTLKIRSTKLEDSAMYFCASSEALLSFSAHLQGKAFFGQGTRLTVV.

This clone was seen only once. V and J are TRBV30 and TRBJ1-4; the match to TRBD1 covers 11 bases. CDR1 is GTSNPN, CDR2 SVGIG, per germline (reference sequence). V was pared by 5 bases and J by 8 bases, with 4 bases of the junction left unmatched. The CDR3 loop spans 13 amino acids. The CDR3 DNA reads as TGTGCCTGGCAGCGGGACAGGGGGGAAAAACTGTTTTTT. The encoded protein is CAWQRDRGEKLFF. Using reference TRBV30 and TRBJ1-4 for the parts outside the CDR3, the full variable domain is SQTIHQWPATLVQPVGSPLSLECTVEGTSNPNLYWYRQAAGRGLQLLFYSVGIGQISSEVPQNLSASRPQDRQFILSSKKLLLSDSGFYLCAWQRDRGEKLFFGSGTQLSVL.

The CDR3: CASSQEPTGSRETQYF. The CDR3 DNA is TGTGCCAGCAGCCAAGAACCGACAGGGTCCCGAGAGACCCAGTACTTC. The chain has TRBV14 and TRBJ2-5; 7 bases align to TRBD1. V lost 0 bases to trimming and J lost 4 bases; unmatched junction nucleotides: 8. Germline CDR1 SGHDN, CDR2 FVKESK. The CDR3 is 16 residues long.

The chain employs TRBV12-3 or TRBV12-4 and TRBJ1-1, with D unclear. This CDR3 is built from 13 residues. The ends were cut back, 3 bases at V and 1 base at J, with 6 bases in the middle. CDR3 in DNA: TGTGCCAGCAGTTTTTATAGGAACACTGAAGCTTTCTTT. Translation gives CASSFYRNTEAFF.

This clone has just one count. The chain couples TRBV2 to TRBJ2-3; 8 bases are shared with TRBD2. The length of the CDR3 is 15 residues. Per germline, CDR1 SNHLY and CDR2 FYNNEI. Trimming cost V 4 bases and J 0 bases; bases outside gene matches: 3. The CDR3 spells CASSGGGGSTDTQYF. The DNA of the CDR3 is TGTGCCAGCAGTGGCGGCGGGGGGAGCACAGATACGCAGTATTTT.

The chain joins TRBV24-1 to TRBJ2-3, with D possibly matching TRBD2 (6 bases). The CDR3 runs 17 residues. Looked up from germline, CDR1 is KGHDR and CDR2 is SFDVKD. Trimming left V 0 bases short and J 4 bases short, with 16 bases between. The CDR3 loop reads CATSDLPVGGMADTQYF. The CDR3 DNA reads TGTGCCACCAGTGATTTGCCCGTCGGGGGAATGGCAGATACGCAGTATTTT.

The rearrangement links TRBV9 to TRBJ2-3; tentative D call: TRBD2 (6 bases). The CDR3 covers 15 residues. Germline V CDR1 and CDR2: SGDLS, YYNGEE. V gave up 6 bases and J gave up 3 bases, with 17 bases separating them. Here the CDR3 DNA reads TGTGCCAGCACCCCTGACGGGAGCCCGACAGATACGCAGTATTTT. Protein: CASTPDGSPTDTQYF.